A single sample gave rise to the 17 T cell receptor beta chains below, sequenced in a study of T cell responses to AZD1222 COVID-19 vaccine. Clones were read by immunoSEQ multiplex PCR, and TCRdb kept only the in-frame ones, dropping some. The data show more than 70,000 clones, roughly 85% seen once. The source material was peripheral blood, sampled on day 0 of AZD1222 vaccination. The receptors derive from an adult in good health.

The genes are TRBV2 and TRBJ2-1, with a possible D match to TRBD2 (5 bases). V was cut by 6 bases and J by 2 bases, with 14 bases left in between. Germline loops: CDR1 SNHLY, CDR2 FYNNEI. The CDR3 loop spans 15 amino acids. The CDR3 region has the DNA TGTGCCAGCAGCGCAAGGGAGCCAACCTACAATGAGCAGTTCTTC. This encodes CASSAREPTYNEQFF.

Worth noting for this clone: The junction differs from germline at one of its ends, possibly a read error. V usage is TRBV5-1 and J usage is TRBJ2-7; perhaps TRBD1 as D (5 bases). CDR3 length equals 14 residues. Germline lookup yields CDR1 SGHRS and CDR2 YFSETQ. The CDR3 loop reads CASSSPDMSSEQYF. CDR3 nucleotides: TGCGCCAGCAGCTCCCCGGACATGTCCTCCGAGCAGTACTTC.

The chain combines TRBV12-3 or TRBV12-4 with TRBJ1-1; D gene ambiguous. The CDR3 runs to 13 residues. V was shortened by 1 base and J by 3 bases, with 6 bases between the two germline ends. The CDR3, as DNA: TGTGCCAGCAGTTTAGACCAGCACACTGAAGCTTTCTTT. This codes for CASSLDQHTEAFF.

The chain joins TRBV5-1 to TRBJ2-1; 7 bases are a match to TRBD2. With V trimmed by 0 bases and J by 6 bases, 12 bases remained unmatched. There are 17 residues in the CDR3. CDR1 and CDR2 (germline): SGHRS, YFSETQ. DNA for the CDR3: TGCGCCAGCAGCTTGGCCGTCGGCGCTAGCGGAATCAATGAGCAGTTCTTC. It translates to CASSLAVGASGINEQFF. Drawing the rest from reference TRBV5-1 and TRBJ2-1, the complete variable domain is KAGVTQTPRYLIKTRGQQVTLSCSPISGHRSVSWYQQTPGQGLQFLFEYFSETQRNKGNFPGRFSGRQFSNSRSEMNVSTLELGDSALYLCASSLAVGASGINEQFFGPGTRLTVL.

The CDR3 bases are TGTGCCAGCAGCTTTCTGGCGGGGGGCGGGCGAGAGACCCAGTACTTC. Protein: CASSFLAGGGRETQYF. The rearrangement uses TRBV11-2 and TRBJ2-5, with 8 bases lining up with TRBD2. The CDR3 totals 16 residues. Germline CDR1 reads SGHAT; CDR2 reads FQNNGV. The junction had 10 bases not matched to a gene; V was cut back by 3 bases and J by 4 bases.

This clone was observed once. This chain links TRBV18 with TRBJ2-7; no reliable D call. This CDR3 region has 12 residues. From germline, CDR1 is KGHSH and CDR2 LQKENI. The V and J ends lost 2 bases and 4 bases respectively, with 6 bases between them. The CDR3 DNA reads as TGTGCCAGCTCACCAAGAGGTTACGAGCAGTACTTC. Amino acid sequence: CASSPRGYEQYF.

V usage is TRBV7-2 and J usage is TRBJ2-3; 9 bases line up with TRBD2. V lost 1 base to trimming and J lost 5 bases; unmatched junction nucleotides: 4. The CDR3 extends over 15 amino acids. Germline lookup yields CDR1 SGHTA and CDR2 FQGNSA. CDR3 DNA: TGTGCCAGCAGCTTAGGCGGGGGGGCGAGAGATACGCAGTATTTT. This encodes CASSLGGGARDTQYF.

The chain uses TRBV7-9 and TRBJ2-7, with 10 bases matching TRBD1. The CDR3 totals 16 residues. J gave up 3 bases and V 1 base, and 6 bases lay outside the gene matches. The V gene's germline CDR1 is SEHNR and CDR2 FQNEAQ (reference sequence). CDR3 nucleotide sequence: TGTGCCAGCAGCTTAGACGGGACAGGGGTTCTCTACGAGCAGTACTTC. It yields the protein CASSLDGTGVLYEQYF.

The chain recombines TRBV4-1 with TRBJ2-2; D is unclear. Germline lookup yields CDR1 MGHRA and CDR2 YSYEKL. The CDR3 contains 16 residues. Deletions cut 0 bases from V and 0 bases from J, with 8 bases between. CDR3 region: CASSQDIGANTGELFF. DNA for the CDR3: TGCGCCAGCAGCCAAGATATTGGAGCGAACACCGGGGAGCTGTTTTTT.

The chain has TRBV6-5 and TRBJ2-7; possibly TRBD2 for D (6 bases). Germline lookup yields CDR1 MNHEY and CDR2 SVGAGI. The V end was cut by 6 bases, the J end by 4 bases, with 10 bases between. The CDR3 runs to 12 residues. The CDR3 DNA sequence: TGTGCCAGCAGAACACGGGAGTACGAGCAGTACTTC. This codes for CASRTREYEQYF.

Only one count was recorded for this clone. V is TRBV7-9 and J is TRBJ1-3; D call uncertain. CDR1 and CDR2 from the germline V gene are SEHNR and FQNEAQ (reference sequence). This CDR3 is built from 16 residues. Trimming took 5 bases from V and 0 from J, leaving 14 bases between them. CDR3: CASSPTRIASGNTIYF. The CDR3 DNA reads TGTGCCAGCAGCCCCACGAGGATTGCCTCTGGAAACACCATATATTTT.

The V gene is TRBV9, the J gene TRBJ1-1; 7 nucleotides match TRBD1. The CDR3 contains 19 residues. Germline values: CDR1 SGDLS, CDR2 YYNGEE. The V and J ends lost 4 bases and 0 bases, in that order; junction bases with no gene match: 18. As DNA, the CDR3 is TGTGCCAGCAGCCCCCACTGGGACAGTAGATCTTACATGAACACTGAAGCTTTCTTT. This sequence encodes CASSPHWDSRSYMNTEAFF. The full variable domain, its missing parts supplied by reference TRBV9 and TRBJ1-1, is DSGVTQTPKHLITATGQRVTLRCSPRSGDLSVYWYQQSLDQGLQFLIQYYNGEERAKGNILERFSAQQFPDLHSELNLSSLELGDSALYFCASSPHWDSRSYMNTEAFFGQGTRLTVV.

The rearrangement links TRBV9 to TRBJ2-7; D uncertain. Per the germline V gene, CDR1 is SGDLS and CDR2 is YYNGEE. Trimming cost V 0 bases and J 7 bases, with 11 bases left between them. The CDR3 has 13 amino acids. The CDR3 region is CASSVGWGYEQYF. CDR3 DNA sequence: TGTGCCAGCAGCGTAGGTTGGGGATATGAGCAGTACTTC.

The chain links TRBV15 to TRBJ1-2; D is perhaps TRBD1 (6 bases). Trimming pared 1 base from V and 3 bases from J, leaving 12 bases between. This CDR3 has 15 amino acids. Germline-derived CDR1 and CDR2 are LNHNV and YYDKDF (reference sequence). CDR3 bases: TGTGCCACCAGCAGAGGTAGACAGGTAGACTATGGCTACACCTTC. Encoded protein: CATSRGRQVDYGYTF.

The chain has TRBV10-3 and TRBJ2-3, with a tentative D call TRBD2 (5 bases). In germline, CDR1 is ENHRY, CDR2 SYGVKD. The CDR3 has 16 amino acids. Trimming took 0 bases from V and 5 from J, leaving 15 bases between them. The DNA of the CDR3 is TGTGCCATCAGTGAGTCCACGACGGGGTGGTTAGATACGCAGTATTTT. Its protein is CAISESTTGWLDTQYF.

The chain combines TRBV27 with TRBJ1-6; D is unclear. The V end was cut by 6 bases, the J end by 5 bases, with 11 bases between. Germline values: CDR1 MNHEY, CDR2 SMNVEV (reference sequence). The CDR3 totals 14 residues. The CDR3 nucleotides are TGTGCCAGCAGCCCTTGGCGGGATAATTCACCCCTCCACTTT. Its translation is CASSPWRDNSPLHF.

Here the CDR3 DNA reads TGTGCCACCAGCAGAGAGCCCGGAACTAGGGAGCAGTACTTC. Translating it yields CATSREPGTREQYF. V is TRBV15 and J is TRBJ2-7; D is perhaps TRBD2 (5 bases). Germline V gene lookup returns CDR1 LNHNV and CDR2 YYDKDF (reference sequence). Trimming removed 0 bases from V and 7 bases from J, with 13 bases in between. The CDR3 extends over 14 amino acids.